This entry describes one T cell receptor (beta chain). This sample is part of a study of T cell changes during pregnancy in multiple sclerosis. Some clones are missing from TCRdb's copy, which holds only in-frame ones; the method was immunoSEQ multiplex PCR. The table has 100,000 to 110,000 clones, 92% seen once. V was clipped by 3 bases and J by 0 bases; unmatched bases: 3. The CDR3 runs to 16 residues. CDR1 is SGDLS and CDR2 is YYNGEE in the germline V gene. The sample consisted of peripheral blood, taken after pregnancy. V gene TRBV9 combines with J gene TRBJ1-5; 10 bases line up with TRBD1. The sequence came from a female donor with multiple sclerosis, enrolled in a pregnancy study. CDR3: CASSEGTGASNQPQHF. CDR3 DNA: TGTGCCAGCAGCGAGGGGACAGGGGCTAGCAATCAGCCCCAGCATTTT. Complete variable domain (other parts from reference TRBV9 and TRBJ1-5): DSGVTQTPKHLITATGQRVTLRCSPRSGDLSVYWYQQSLDQGLQFLIQYYNGEERAKGNILERFSAQQFPDLHSELNLSSLELGDSALYFCASSEGTGASNQPQHFGDGTRLSIL.